This T cell receptor (beta chain) was profiled in a study of blood T cell repertoires in COVID-19. For the study at large: Samples taken during acute and convalescent COVID-19 were collected in the United States, Italy and Spain. PBMCs, B-cell-depleted T cells, or T cells were the source of the cDNA or gDNA that made up the material.

Enrolment of Seattle patients took place during active infection, and they were followed longitudinally. In the authors' methods: Estimated nucleated cell counts came from reference gene primer amplification. TCRdb keeps only in-frame clones here, not all; method: immunoSEQ multiplex PCR. That table furnishes V, J and clone size, whereas the DNA furnished D and trimming. The data contain about 150,000 clones, 75% to 85% of them singletons. The CDR3 covers 15 residues. The V gene end was trimmed by 6 bases and the J gene end by 9 bases; junction bases not matched to a gene: 13. Germline V gene data show CDR1 as MNHEY and CDR2 as SVGAGI.

The receptor was derived from a woman in her sixties or seventies with COVID-19, enrolled during active disease. This sequence joins TRBV6-5 and TRBJ2-1, with TRBD1 matching 8 bases. The sample was peripheral blood. CDR3 sequence (DNA): TGTGCCAGCAGAGAGACAGGGGCTGACCACGGTGAGCAGTTCTTC. Protein: CASRETGADHGEQFF.